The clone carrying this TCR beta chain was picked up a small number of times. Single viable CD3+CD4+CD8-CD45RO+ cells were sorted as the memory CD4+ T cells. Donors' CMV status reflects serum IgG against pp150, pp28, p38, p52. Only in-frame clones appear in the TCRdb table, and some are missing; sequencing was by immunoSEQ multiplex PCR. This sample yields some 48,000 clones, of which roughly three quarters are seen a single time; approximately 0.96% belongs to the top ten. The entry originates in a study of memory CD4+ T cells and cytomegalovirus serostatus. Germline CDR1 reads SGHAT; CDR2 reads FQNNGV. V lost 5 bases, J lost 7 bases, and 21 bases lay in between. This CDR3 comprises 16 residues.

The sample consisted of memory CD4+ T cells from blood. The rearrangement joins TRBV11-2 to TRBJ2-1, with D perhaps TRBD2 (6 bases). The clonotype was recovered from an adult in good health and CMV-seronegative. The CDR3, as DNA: TGTGCCAGCAGCCTCCGGGGAAGCGGGCTGATTAATGAGCAGTTCTTC. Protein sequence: CASSLRGSGLINEQFF.